The next 13 T cell receptor beta chains were all read from a single sample in a study of beta chain features in type 1 diabetes (dated by TCRdb to 2016 to 2019). Library prep was done by the immunoSEQ multiplex PCR assay. All of the isolated RNA was reverse transcribed with the High Capacity cDNA Reverse Transcription Kit, so expressed TCRB transcripts were sequenced. TCRdb stores this immuneACCESS table with in-frame sequences only. Part of the clones is absent; in the studies checked, under half of the shortfall reflects unresolved V genes, and no reason is known for the rest. The sample profile shows some 360,000 clones; around a fifth of them were found once. Together, the top ten hold 0.044% of the sample. Sequencing was done on a sample of naive CD4+ T cells from blood. The meaning of the sample's cell subset or site label: true naive CD4+ T cells. The origin of the receptors is a woman aged 18-29 years in good health.

The V call is TRBV19, the J call TRBJ1-5, with D perhaps matching TRBD1 (5 bases). The ends were cut back, 5 bases at V and 1 base at J, with 12 bases in the middle. Per germline, CDR1 LNHDA and CDR2 SQIVND (reference sequence). The length of the CDR3 is 15 residues. CDR3 region: CASSSGLMSNQPQHF. The CDR3 coding sequence is TGTGCCAGTAGTTCGGGACTGATGAGCAATCAGCCCCAGCATTTT.

This clone was counted a few times. The chain recombines TRBV7-9 with TRBJ2-7; D may be TRBD1 (6 bases). CDR1 is SEHNR, CDR2 FQNEAQ, per germline (reference sequence). The CDR3 runs 15 residues. The V end was cut by 1 base, the J end by 5 bases, with 15 bases between. The DNA of the CDR3 is TGTGCCAGCAGCTTAGGGTGGGACATAACCCACGAGCAGTACTTC. Translating gives CASSLGWDITHEQYF.

This clone showed up just a few times. This chain links TRBV6-5 with TRBJ1-4; no clear D. V was shortened by 2 bases and J by 10 bases, with 5 bases between the two germline ends. Looked up from germline, CDR1 is MNHEY and CDR2 is SVGAGI. The CDR3 loop spans 11 amino acids. The CDR3 DNA reads TGTGCCAGCAGTTACCGGGGAAAACTGTTTTTT. Residues: CASSYRGKLFF.

The chain employs TRBV7-9 and TRBJ2-7, with no clear D. The length of the CDR3 is 11 residues. V lost 1 base, J lost 7 bases, and 5 bases lay in between. From germline, CDR1 is SEHNR and CDR2 FQNEAQ (reference sequence). The CDR3 DNA follows: TGTGCCAGCAGCTTAGGTCTAGAGCAGTACTTC. This codes for CASSLGLEQYF.

This sequence joins TRBV30 and TRBJ2-5; a weak D match, TRBD1 (5 bases). This CDR3 region has 13 residues. V was trimmed by 2 bases and J by 9 bases, leaving 16 bases between them. CDR1 is GTSNPN, CDR2 SVGIG, per germline (reference sequence). CDR3 in amino acids: CAWSIPGSRAQYF. For the CDR3, the DNA is TGTGCCTGGAGTATTCCGGGCTCCAGGGCCCAGTACTTC.

This sequence joins TRBV23-1 and TRBJ1-3; D gene ambiguous. TRBV23-1 is labeled an ORF, and its function is uncertain. This CDR3 region has 15 residues. V was trimmed by 3 bases and J by 2 bases, leaving 11 bases between them. As DNA, the CDR3 is TGCGCCAGCAGTCATTCCCACGGGGCTGGAAACACCATATATTTT. Translation: CASSHSHGAGNTIYF.

The J gene is TRBJ2-5, the V gene TRBV5-6, with 10 bases aligning to TRBD2. The CDR3 loop spans 14 amino acids. V gave up 2 bases and J gave up 4 bases; unmatched junction bases: 2. Germline V gene data show CDR1 as SGHDT and CDR2 as YYEEEE. Written as DNA, the CDR3 is TGTGCCAGCAGCTTTAGCGGGGGGCGAGAGACCCAGTACTTC. It specifies CASSFSGGRETQYF.

V usage is TRBV29-1 and J usage is TRBJ1-2; TRBD1 matches 9 bases. Germline assignment: CDR1 SQVTM and CDR2 ANQGSEA. J gave up 5 bases and V 6 bases, and 10 bases lay outside the gene matches. CDR3 length: 14 amino acids. The CDR3 DNA follows: TGCAGCGTATCGACAGGGGGTAGTCTGTATGGCTACACCTTC. Translating gives CSVSTGGSLYGYTF.

This clone was counted a few times. The same CDR3 also results from other DNA sequences found in this sample. The V and J genes are TRBV6-6 and TRBJ2-5, with D possibly matching TRBD2 (7 bases). The CDR3 spans 13 residues. Trimming stripped 8 bases from V and 4 bases from J, with 14 bases between. CDR1 is MNHNY, CDR2 SVGAGI, per germline (reference sequence). The CDR3 sequence is CASSRGGGETQYF. In DNA form, the CDR3 reads TGTGCCAGCTCGAGGGGGGGCGGAGAGACCCAGTACTTC.

The chain employs TRBV12-5 and TRBJ2-5; D unclear. Germline V gives CDR1 LGHNT, CDR2 FRNRAP. The CDR3 is 13 amino acids. Trimming shortened V by 1 base and J by 3 bases, and 6 bases separated the two germline ends. In DNA form, the CDR3 reads TGTGCTAGTGGTTTGGCCCCCGAAGAGACCCAGTACTTC. It yields the protein CASGLAPEETQYF.

J is TRBJ2-4 and V is TRBV12-5, with a weak D call TRBD1 (5 bases). CDR3 length: 14 amino acids. Germline V lookup: CDR1 LGHNT, CDR2 FRNRAP. Deletions cut 1 base from V and 8 bases from J, with 12 bases between. The CDR3 nucleotides read TGTGCTAGTGGTTTGGAACAGGCGTTCGACATTCAGTACTTC. Translation gives CASGLEQAFDIQYF.

This clone came up a few times. The genes are TRBV5-4 and TRBJ2-2; TRBD1 matches at 8 bases. CDR1 and CDR2 from the germline V gene are SGHNT and YYREEE (reference sequence). The CDR3 length is 15 residues. V lost 1 base and J lost 4; bases outside the gene matches: 3. The CDR3 spells CASSLIQGVTGELFF. The CDR3 DNA follows: TGTGCCAGCAGCTTGATACAGGGGGTCACCGGGGAGCTGTTTTTT.

The chain carries TRBV14 and TRBJ1-1; weak D call: TRBD1 (5 bases). Germline V gene sequence: CDR1 SGHDN, CDR2 FVKESK. V was trimmed by 2 bases and J by 3 bases, leaving 7 bases between them. The CDR3 contains 13 residues. CDR3 in DNA: TGTGCCAGCAGCCAAACAGGCTACACTGAAGCTTTCTTT. Its protein product is CASSQTGYTEAFF.